This TCR beta chain was recovered during a study of response to subunit inactivated influenza vaccine. Notes on the study in general: A suggestion made by the authors is that each seasonal influenza vaccination recruits few new T cells.

One entry per CDR3 protein results from TCRdb running MiXCR on the RT-PCR reads. The sample includes 500,000 to 750,000 distinct CDR3 sequences, 14% of them seen just once. Notes on this clonotype: Its antigen is unidentified.

Trimming cost V 2 bases and J 5 bases, with 13 bases left between them. Germline V gene sequence: CDR1 ENHRY, CDR2 SYGVKD. The CDR3 has 14 residues. The chain combines TRBV10-3 with TRBJ2-7; D possibly corresponds to TRBD2 (5 bases). The sequence was obtained from a man between 45 and 60 years old who received an inactivated influenza vaccine. The sequencing used PBMCs from blood, collected about 11 days after vaccination. The CDR3 sequence: CAISEKLGFNEQYF. CDR3 nucleotides: TGTGCCATCAGTGAGAAACTAGGTTTCAACGAGCAGTACTTC.